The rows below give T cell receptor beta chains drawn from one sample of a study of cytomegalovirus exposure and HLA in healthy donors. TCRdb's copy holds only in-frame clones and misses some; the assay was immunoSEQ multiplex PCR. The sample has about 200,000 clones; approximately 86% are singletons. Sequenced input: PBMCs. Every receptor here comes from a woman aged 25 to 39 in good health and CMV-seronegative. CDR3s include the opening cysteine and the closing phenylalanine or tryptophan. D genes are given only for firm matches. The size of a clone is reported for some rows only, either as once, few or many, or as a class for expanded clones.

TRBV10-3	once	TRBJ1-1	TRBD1	CAISATGTGETEAFF	TGTGCCATCAGCGCCACCGGGACAGGGGAGACTGAAGCTTTCTTT
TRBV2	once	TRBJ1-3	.	CASSETMGQAGSGNTIYF	TGTGCCAGCAGTGAAACGATGGGCCAGGCAGGCTCTGGAAACACCATATATTTT
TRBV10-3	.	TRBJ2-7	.	CAISDPRVGGGEQYF	TGTGCCATCAGTGATCCGCGAGTAGGGGGTGGCGAGCAGTACTTC
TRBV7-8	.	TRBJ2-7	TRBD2	CASSPGTRSSFSRGEQYF	TGTGCCAGCAGCCCAGGGACTAGGAGTAGTTTTTCCAGGGGAGAGCAGTACTTC
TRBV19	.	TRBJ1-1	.	CASSGGEANTEAFF	TGTGCCAGTAGTGGAGGGGAGGCGAACACTGAAGCTTTCTTT
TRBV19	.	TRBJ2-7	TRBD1	CASSIGDRGDEQYF	TGTGCCAGTAGCATTGGGGACAGGGGCGACGAGCAGTACTTC
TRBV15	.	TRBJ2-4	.	CATSRGLDVAKNIQYF	TGTGCCACCAGCAGAGGACTCGATGTAGCCAAAAACATTCAGTACTTC
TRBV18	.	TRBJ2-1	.	CASSLGGSRYNEQFF	TGTGCCAGCTCCCTCGGGGGTTCCCGGTACAATGAGCAGTTCTTC
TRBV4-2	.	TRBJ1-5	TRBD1	CASSQDAGTGFRNQPQHF	TGTGCCAGCAGCCAAGATGCCGGGACAGGGTTCAGAAATCAGCCCCAGCATTTT
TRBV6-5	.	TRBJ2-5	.	CASSGMFQETQYF	TGTGCCAGCAGTGGCATGTTCCAAGAGACCCAGTACTTC
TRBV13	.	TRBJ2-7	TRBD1	CASSIRTGVIGEQYF	TGTGCCAGCAGCATCCGGACAGGGGTTATAGGCGAGCAGTACTTC
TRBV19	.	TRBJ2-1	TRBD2	CASSDGGAYGNEQFF	TGTGCCAGTAGTGACGGGGGGGCTTATGGCAATGAGCAGTTCTTC
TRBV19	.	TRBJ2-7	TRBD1	CASRRTHGQGHYEQYF	TGTGCCAGTAGACGGACCCACGGACAGGGTCACTACGAGCAGTACTTC
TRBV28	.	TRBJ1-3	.	CASSFRGGFGDTIYF	TGTGCCAGCAGCTTCCGCGGGGGGTTCGGAGACACCATATATTTT
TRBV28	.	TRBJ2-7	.	CASSLSGIYEQYF	TGTGCCAGCAGTTTATCAGGGATCTACGAGCAGTACTTC
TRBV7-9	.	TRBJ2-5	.	CASSFKTGLGQETQYF	TGTGCCAGCAGCTTTAAGACAGGTCTAGGCCAAGAGACCCAGTACTTC
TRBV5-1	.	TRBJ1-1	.	CASSLEGGTEAFF	TGCGCCAGCAGCTTGGAGGGGGGGACTGAAGCTTTCTTT
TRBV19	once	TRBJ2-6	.	CASRYGANVLTF	TGTGCCAGTCGGTATGGGGCCAACGTCCTGACTTTC